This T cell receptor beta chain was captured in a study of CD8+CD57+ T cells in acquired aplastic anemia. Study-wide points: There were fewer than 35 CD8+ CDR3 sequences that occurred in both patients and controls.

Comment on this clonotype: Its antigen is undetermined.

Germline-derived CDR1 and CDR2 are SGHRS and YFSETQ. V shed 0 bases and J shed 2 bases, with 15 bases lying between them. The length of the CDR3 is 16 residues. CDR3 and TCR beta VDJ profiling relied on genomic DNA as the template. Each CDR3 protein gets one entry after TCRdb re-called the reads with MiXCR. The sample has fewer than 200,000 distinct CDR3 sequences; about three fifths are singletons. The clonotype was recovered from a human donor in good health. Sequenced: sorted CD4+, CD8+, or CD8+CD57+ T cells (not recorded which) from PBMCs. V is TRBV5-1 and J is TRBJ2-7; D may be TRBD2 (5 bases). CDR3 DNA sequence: TGCGCCAGCAGCTTGGCCGGGGTGACACCAGCCTACGAGCAGTACTTC. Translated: CASSLAGVTPAYEQYF.